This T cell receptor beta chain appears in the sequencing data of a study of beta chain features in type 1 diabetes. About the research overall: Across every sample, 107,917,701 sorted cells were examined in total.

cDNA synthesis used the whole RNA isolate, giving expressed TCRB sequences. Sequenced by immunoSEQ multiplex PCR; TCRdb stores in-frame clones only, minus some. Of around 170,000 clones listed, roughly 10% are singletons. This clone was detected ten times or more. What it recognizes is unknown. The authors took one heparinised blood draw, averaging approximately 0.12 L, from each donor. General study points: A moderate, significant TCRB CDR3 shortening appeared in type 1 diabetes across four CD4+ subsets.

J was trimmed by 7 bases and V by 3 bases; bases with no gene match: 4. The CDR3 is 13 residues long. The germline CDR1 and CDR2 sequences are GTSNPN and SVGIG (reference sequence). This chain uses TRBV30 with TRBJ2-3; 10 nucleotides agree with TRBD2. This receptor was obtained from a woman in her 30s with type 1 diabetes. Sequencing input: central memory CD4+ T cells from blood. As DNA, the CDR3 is TGTGCCTGGAGCGCTAGCGGGAGAAATACGCAGTATTTT. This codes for CAWSASGRNTQYF. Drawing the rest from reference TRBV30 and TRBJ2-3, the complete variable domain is SQTIHQWPATLVQPVGSPLSLECTVEGTSNPNLYWYRQAAGRGLQLLFYSVGIGQISSEVPQNLSASRPQDRQFILSSKKLLLSDSGFYLCAWSASGRNTQYFGPGTRLTVL.